The clone carrying this T cell receptor (beta chain) turned up a few times. The sample is drawn from a study of T cells after yellow fever vaccination. V was cut by 6 bases and J by 2 bases, with 16 bases left in between. The germline gives CDR1 PRHDT, CDR2 FYEKMQ (reference sequence). This CDR3 comprises 15 residues. Generation of TCR cDNA used 5'RACE template switching (which added a universal primer site and UMIs). One entry per CDR3 protein, called by TCRdb with MiXCR from the 5' RACE reads. Of some 100,000 distinct CDR3 sequences listed, roughly 9% were seen once; the top ten hold around 17%. Study results and caveats: FACS-sorted repertoires could harbor abundant contaminating bulk-population clonotypes. It was a weaker secondary response, yet one that peaked faster, at day 5 versus 15.

The TCR originated in a man aged 18 to 35 who received the YFV17D yellow fever vaccine. This rearrangement joins TRBV13 to TRBJ1-1; a weak D match, TRBD1 (6 bases). The starting material was CD8+ T cells not binding an NS4B(214-222) dextramer, sorted from PBMCs, obtained roughly 14 days after the first yellow fever vaccination. The CDR3 bases are TGTGCCAGCAGTCCTGGGGGGCAGGGAAACACTGAAGCTTTCTTT. Its protein product is CASSPGGQGNTEAFF.